The 20 T cell receptor beta chains below all came from one sample that was sequenced in a study of blood T cell repertoires in COVID-19. Sequencing was performed with immunoSEQ multiplex PCR; in TCRdb, only in-frame clones are kept and a portion is missing. This table has about 200,000 clones, 80% to 90% appearing once. The sample comprised peripheral blood. All receptors come from a human donor in a cohort sampled during active COVID-19.

The chain carries TRBV3-1 (or the pseudogene TRBV3-2) and TRBJ2-3; weak D call: TRBD2 (5 bases). The CDR3 loop spans 15 amino acids. Germline values: CDR1 LGHDT, CDR2 YNNKEL (reference sequence). Trimming cost V 4 bases and J 5 bases, with 16 bases left between them. For the CDR3, the DNA is TGTGCCAGCAGCCCCTCCGGGGTCCCCAAAGATACGCAGTATTTT. Encoded protein: CASSPSGVPKDTQYF.

The rearrangement joins TRBV30 to TRBJ2-2; D call uncertain. Trimming left V 0 bases short and J 4 bases short, with 6 bases between. In germline, CDR1 is GTSNPN, CDR2 SVGIG (reference sequence). This CDR3 has 13 residues. The CDR3 coding sequence is TGTGCCTGGAGTGTGGAGCGCACCGGGGAGCTGTTTTTT. Amino acid sequence: CAWSVERTGELFF.

The chain recombines TRBV5-8 with TRBJ2-7; tentatively, D is TRBD2 (6 bases). The CDR3 consists of 16 residues. Germline values: CDR1 SGHTS, CDR2 YDEGEE. Trimming took 2 bases from V and 1 from J, leaving 16 bases between them. Here the CDR3 DNA reads TGTGCCAGCAGCTTAACGCTAGCGCGCCGTTCCTACGAGCAGTACTTC. Residues: CASSLTLARRSYEQYF.

The CDR3: CASSLKGLSEAFF. CDR3 sequence (DNA): TGTGCCAGCAGTTTAAAGGGGCTTAGTGAAGCTTTCTTT. This chain connects TRBV12-3 or TRBV12-4 to TRBJ1-1; tentatively, D is TRBD1 (5 bases). The CDR3 has 13 residues. V gave up 2 bases and J gave up 7 bases, with 11 bases separating them.

This clone has at least ten counts. The V gene is TRBV10-3, the J gene TRBJ2-7; tentatively, D is TRBD1 (5 bases). Germline V CDR1 and CDR2: ENHRY, SYGVKD. Trimming stripped 4 bases from V and 0 bases from J, with 13 bases between. This CDR3 has 15 amino acids. In DNA form, the CDR3 reads TGTGCCATCAGTGTGGGGCAGCCGAGCTCCTACGAGCAGTACTTC. This codes for CAISVGQPSSYEQYF.

This clone occurred once. The chain carries TRBV3-1 (or the pseudogene TRBV3-2) and TRBJ2-7; 10 bases match TRBD2. V was clipped by 4 bases and J by 1 base; unmatched bases: 16. Germline lookup yields CDR1 LGHDT and CDR2 YNNKEL (reference sequence). CDR3 length: 19 residues. The chain's CDR3 is CASSRKGLAPTSLSYEQYF. The CDR3 DNA is TGTGCCAGCAGCCGGAAGGGACTAGCGCCCACATCTTTATCCTACGAGCAGTACTTC.

The CDR3 sequence: CASSVDYSGEKLFF. In DNA, the CDR3 is TGTGCCAGTAGTGTCGACTACTCCGGAGAAAAACTGTTTTTT. The chain is built from TRBV19 and TRBJ1-4; D is ambiguous. Trimming left V 5 bases short and J 8 bases short, with 15 bases between. Germline CDR1 LNHDA, CDR2 SQIVND (reference sequence). The CDR3 contains 14 residues.

This rearrangement joins TRBV27 to TRBJ1-2; a weak D match, TRBD1 (6 bases). Trimming cost V 4 bases and J 3 bases, with 9 bases left between them. This CDR3 spans 13 amino acids. The germline gives CDR1 MNHEY, CDR2 SMNVEV (reference sequence). The DNA for the CDR3 is TGTGCCAGCAGTTCTAACAGGGACTATGGCTACACCTTC. It specifies CASSSNRDYGYTF.

This clone came up once. The V call is TRBV15, the J call TRBJ2-7; 13 bases are shared with TRBD2. The CDR3 length is 18 residues. J was trimmed by 1 base and V by 2 bases; bases with no gene match: 8. Per the germline V gene, CDR1 is LNHNV and CDR2 is YYDKDF (reference sequence). CDR3 coding DNA: TGTGCCACCAGCAGAACCCGGACTAGCGGGAGCGGTTCCTACGAGCAGTACTTC. This translates into CATSRTRTSGSGSYEQYF. The full variable domain, rest sourced from reference TRBV15 and TRBJ2-7, is DAMVIQNPRYQVTQFGKPVTLSCSQTLNHNVMYWYQQKSSQAPKLLFHYYDKDFNNEADTPDNFQSRRPNTSFCFLDIRSPGLGDTAMYLCATSRTRTSGSGSYEQYFGPGTRLTVT.

The chain combines TRBV19 with TRBJ1-5; TRBD1 matches 8 bases. Trimming took 11 bases from V and 3 from J; bases not matched to a gene: 3. Germline V CDR1 and CDR2: LNHDA, SQIVND (reference sequence). The CDR3 is 12 residues long. The CDR3 coding sequence is TGTGCCGGGGGACAGGTCAATCAGCCCCAGCATTTT. It is translated as CAGGQVNQPQHF.

V usage is TRBV27 and J usage is TRBJ1-4; no clear D gene. Germline lookup yields CDR1 MNHEY and CDR2 SMNVEV (reference sequence). V lost 8 bases, J lost 5 bases, and 15 bases lay in between. The CDR3 spans 14 residues. The CDR3: CASSPGYRNEKLFF. The DNA for the CDR3 is TGTGCCAGCTCCCCCGGTTACAGAAATGAAAAACTGTTTTTT.

Concerning this clone itself: A junction boundary mismatches the germline segment, possibly from a read error. This chain joins TRBV29-1 and TRBJ2-3, with TRBD2 identical over 12 bases. Germline V gene lookup returns CDR1 SQVTM and CDR2 ANQGSEA. This CDR3 contains 15 residues. CDR3 DNA: TGCAGCGTTGTCCCTAGCGGGGGGGCCACAGATACACAGTATTTT. Its protein product is CSVVPSGGATDTQYF.

J is TRBJ2-1 and V is TRBV2, with 10 nucleotides matching TRBD1. Germline values: CDR1 SNHLY, CDR2 FYNNEI. The trim removed 4 bases at V and 10 bases at J, leaving 4 bases unmatched. The CDR3 has 13 residues. In DNA, the CDR3 is TGTGCCAGCAGTGGACAGGGGGCGGGGGAGCAGTTCTTC. Amino acid sequence: CASSGQGAGEQFF.

The chain carries TRBV10-2 and TRBJ2-2; D is ambiguous. This CDR3 region has 15 residues. V shed 7 bases and J shed 7 bases, with 19 bases lying between them. Per the germline V gene, CDR1 is WSHSY and CDR2 is SAAADI. Here the CDR3 reads CASTNAGQLSGELFF. The DNA for the CDR3 is TGCGCCAGCACCAATGCAGGCCAGCTGAGCGGGGAGCTGTTTTTT.

The genes are TRBV19 and TRBJ1-3; 7 positions match TRBD1. Germline V CDR1 and CDR2: LNHDA, SQIVND (reference sequence). V lost 5 bases, J lost 2 bases, and 3 bases stayed unmatched. The CDR3 totals 14 residues. Written as DNA, the CDR3 is TGTGCCAGTAGTCCAGGGGGGACTGGAAACACCATATATTTT. Translation gives CASSPGGTGNTIYF. Full variable domain (remainder filled in from reference TRBV19 and TRBJ1-3): DGGITQSPKYLFRKEGQNVTLSCEQNLNHDAMYWYRQDPGQGLRLIYYSQIVNDFQKGDIAEGYSVSREKKESFPLTVTSAQKNPTAFYLCASSPGGTGNTIYFGEGSWLTVV.

The chain carries TRBV18 and TRBJ2-7; 14 nucleotides agree with TRBD2. Unmatched junction bases numbered 4, after V lost 1 base and J lost 5 bases. The V gene's germline CDR1 is KGHSH and CDR2 LQKENI. This CDR3 has 16 amino acids. CDR3 nucleotide sequence: TGTGCCAGCTCACCACGCGGACTAGCGGGAGGCCACGAGCAGTACTTC. Amino acid sequence: CASSPRGLAGGHEQYF.

This chain connects TRBV28 to TRBJ2-1; 7 nucleotides match TRBD2. The CDR3 loop spans 15 amino acids. The germline V gene has CDR1 MDHEN and CDR2 SYDVKM. J gave up 7 bases and V 6 bases, and 12 bases lay outside the gene matches. The CDR3 reads CASRPHLREWNEQFF. The CDR3 DNA sequence: TGTGCCAGCAGACCCCATTTGCGGGAGTGGAATGAGCAGTTCTTC.

The CDR3 here is CASSLVRLAGAPDTQYF. As DNA, the CDR3 is TGCGCCAGCAGCTTGGTTCGACTAGCGGGAGCCCCAGATACGCAGTATTTT. V gene TRBV5-1 combines with J gene TRBJ2-3; 12 bases are a match to TRBD2. The CDR3 spans 17 residues. The germline V gene has CDR1 SGHRS and CDR2 YFSETQ. The ends lost 0 bases at V and 4 bases at J; junction bases unmatched: 6.

This chain uses TRBV7-2 with TRBJ2-1; 7 positions agree with TRBD2. This CDR3 spans 15 amino acids. Germline assignment: CDR1 SGHTA and CDR2 FQGNSA. The J segment lost 5 bases and the V segment lost 2 bases, leaving 6 bases of the junction unmatched. CDR3 residues: CASSLRASGNNEQFF. CDR3 DNA sequence: TGTGCCAGCAGCTTAAGGGCTAGCGGAAACAATGAGCAGTTCTTC.

The V gene is TRBV10-3, the J gene TRBJ2-7; unclear D gene. V dropped 0 bases and J dropped 4 bases, with 7 bases sitting between them. The CDR3 consists of 13 residues. Germline-derived CDR1 and CDR2 are ENHRY and SYGVKD. As DNA, the CDR3 is TGTGCCATCAGTGAGTCTTCCAGATACGAGCAGTACTTC. Residues: CAISESSRYEQYF.